The next 11 T cell receptor beta chains were all read from a single sample in a study of shared clonotypes between healthy human individuals. Positively selected for CCR7, the CD45RO-negative cells used as naive CD8 cells excluded terminally differentiated effector memory CD45RA+ cells. Repertoires were generated with immunoSEQ multiplex PCR, while TCRdb's copy carries only in-frame clones and drops some. This table has hundreds of thousands of clones, approximately 96% appearing once. Sequencing was done on a sample of naive CD8+ T cells sorted from blood. The receptors stem from a woman aged 25 to 39 in good health.

The gene calls are TRBV14 and TRBJ2-1; TRBD1 aligns across 9 bases. Germline V CDR1 and CDR2: SGHDN, FVKESK. CDR3 length: 16 residues. Germline trimming cut 1 base from V and 9 bases from J; bases unmatched to any gene: 10. The DNA for the CDR3 is TGTGCCAGCAGCCAAGGGACAGGGGTTCTTTTTCGTGAGCAGTTCTTC. This sequence encodes CASSQGTGVLFREQFF.

This clone is a singleton in its sample. This CDR3 reads CASSTSGNTEAFF. In nucleotides, the CDR3 is TGTGCCAGCAGCACCTCAGGTAACACTGAAGCTTTCTTT. The rearrangement joins TRBV9 to TRBJ1-1; no clear D gene. The CDR3 sequence is 13 residues long. Germline V gene sequence: CDR1 SGDLS, CDR2 YYNGEE. Trimming cost V 4 bases and J 2 bases, with 9 bases left between them.

This chain links TRBV5-6 with TRBJ2-1, with D unclear. The CDR3 runs to 15 residues. CDR1 SGHDT and CDR2 YYEEEE come from the germline V gene. The V gene lost 5 bases and the J gene lost 0 bases, with 12 bases spanning the gap. This CDR3 is CASSRGRGSYNEQFF. The CDR3 region has the DNA TGTGCCAGCAGTCGTGGACGCGGCTCCTACAATGAGCAGTTCTTC.

Only one count was recorded for this clone. The V gene is TRBV27, the J gene TRBJ2-7; 9 bases match TRBD2. The V gene end was trimmed by 5 bases and the J gene end by 3 bases; junction bases not matched to a gene: 11. The CDR3 runs to 16 residues. CDR1 is MNHEY and CDR2 is SMNVEV in the germline V gene (reference sequence). The CDR3 coding sequence is TGTGCCAGCAGTCCTCACCCTAGCGGGAAAATCTACGAGCAGTACTTC. This translates into CASSPHPSGKIYEQYF.

The V and J genes are TRBV28 and TRBJ1-5, with D hard to call. This CDR3 is 13 amino acids long. V was trimmed by 2 bases and J by 6 bases, leaving 8 bases between them. The germline V gene has CDR1 MDHEN and CDR2 SYDVKM. CDR3 sequence reads: CASSLGPSQPQHF. The CDR3 nucleotides are TGTGCCAGCAGTTTAGGGCCATCTCAGCCCCAGCATTTT.

The V call is TRBV27, the J call TRBJ2-7; 9 positions agree with TRBD2. Losses at the gene ends were 7 bases for V and 3 bases for J; bases not matched to a gene: 7. The CDR3 consists of 14 residues. Looked up from germline, CDR1 is MNHEY and CDR2 is SMNVEV (reference sequence). CDR3 nucleotide sequence: TGTGCCAGCAAACAGACTAGCGGCCACTACGAGCAGTACTTC. Amino acids: CASKQTSGHYEQYF.

V usage is TRBV4-1 and J usage is TRBJ1-5; D gene uncertain. V gave up 1 base and J gave up 9 bases, with 10 bases separating them. This CDR3 has 13 residues. Germline V gene lookup returns CDR1 MGHRA and CDR2 YSYEKL. Here the CDR3 reads CASSQVPPGPQHF. The DNA of the CDR3 is TGCGCCAGCAGCCAAGTGCCCCCCGGGCCCCAGCATTTT.

The V call is TRBV28, the J call TRBJ1-4; no definite D call. The CDR3 loop spans 17 amino acids. The V end lost 5 bases, the J end lost 2 bases, and 18 bases lay between the germline ends. CDR1 and CDR2 from the germline V gene are MDHEN and SYDVKM. CDR3 in DNA: TGTGCCAGCAGTCAATTGTACGTTGGGGAGACTAATGAAAAACTGTTTTTT. Encoded protein: CASSQLYVGETNEKLFF.

This clone has only one observation. The chain has TRBV27 and TRBJ2-2, with no clear D. This CDR3 has 13 residues. Germline V gene lookup returns CDR1 MNHEY and CDR2 SMNVEV (reference sequence). The V gene lost 8 bases and the J gene lost 8 bases, with 15 bases spanning the gap. The CDR3 DNA reads TGTGCCAGCGCCGTTTGGATGGGGGGGGAGCTGTTTTTT. Amino acids: CASAVWMGGELFF.

The rearrangement links TRBV19 to TRBJ2-5; D is perhaps TRBD2 (5 bases). The J call may be faulty, since TRBJ2-7 better matches the DNA end. CDR1 and CDR2 from the germline V gene are LNHDA and SQIVND (reference sequence). CDR3 length equals 13 residues. CDR3: CASSIEGAYEQYF. CDR3 bases: TGTGCCAGTAGTATCGAGGGTGCCTACGAGCAGTACTTC.

This chain joins TRBV2 and TRBJ2-7, with a possible D match to TRBD1 (7 bases). V was pared by 5 bases and J by 5 bases, with 16 bases between. CDR3 length equals 14 residues. Germline CDR1 SNHLY, CDR2 FYNNEI. In nucleotides, the CDR3 is TGTGCCAGCAGTTCCCGTCAGGGGGGTAACGAGCAGTACTTC. Amino acid sequence: CASSSRQGGNEQYF.